This T cell receptor (beta chain) was retrieved from a study of blood T cell repertoires in COVID-19. The overall study: Sources were T cells, B-cell-depleted T cells, or PBMCs; the material itself was cDNA or gDNA.

Categorization into cohorts depended on clinical history that participants reported. Recovery meant two consecutive negative NP/OP PCR tests, professional clearance, or resolved symptoms. Germline CDR1 and CDR2: SGDLS and YYNGEE. This CDR3 comprises 14 residues. Unmatched junction bases numbered 10, after V lost 2 bases and J lost 9 bases. In the source study's methods: From reference gene primer amplification, estimates of nucleated cell counts were derived. TCRdb keeps only in-frame clones here, not all; method: immunoSEQ multiplex PCR. For V, J and clone size, that table is used; D and trimming come from the DNA. Here the sample spans over 200,000 clones, 84% being singletons.

The sequenced sample consisted of PBMCs or T cells enriched from blood (not recorded which). The V call is TRBV9, the J call TRBJ2-7, with 8 bases matching TRBD2. The TCR originated in a woman between 40 and 55 years old who had recovered from COVID-19. The CDR3 protein is CASSVGLGLQRQYF. CDR3 nucleotides: TGTGCCAGCAGCGTGGGACTAGGTCTTCAACGGCAGTACTTC.